This TCR beta chain was captured by sequencing in a study of spatial heterogeneity in lung cancer. Study background: The library had UMIs, and each TCR and UMI pair averaged more than ten raw reads.

Ten or more counts support this clonotype. This beta chain appears as a stray read in a library generated for alpha chains; its size is not informative. The CDR3 runs 12 residues. The V gene's germline CDR1 is KGHDR and CDR2 SFDVKD. Trimming removed 9 bases from V and 6 bases from J, with 10 bases in between. Individual TCR cDNA molecules each bore their own unique molecular identifier. One entry per CDR3 protein, called by TCRdb with MiXCR from the 5' RACE reads. This sample yields approximately 13,000 distinct CDR3 sequences, of which 5.2% are seen a single time; about 35% belongs to the top ten. This sample's time point: sample taken at primary tumor resection. Sequencing covered unsorted whole RNA taken from tumor, nontumor lung or frozen PBMC. The donors were about 72 patients with non-small cell lung cancer that was early-stage and untreated.

The sequence derives from a human donor with early-stage non-small cell lung cancer. V is TRBV24-1 and J is TRBJ2-2; D gene uncertain. Sequenced here: lung tumor tissue, sampled at surgery. In DNA form, the CDR3 reads TGTGCCACCCTAGGGTTTTCCGGGGAGCTGTTTTTT. The encoded protein is CATLGFSGELFF.